These 26 T cell receptor beta chains were all obtained from the same sample, sequenced in a study of control samples from healthy donors and cancer patients. Sequenced by immunoSEQ multiplex PCR; TCRdb stores in-frame clones only, minus some. This sample has about 70,000 clones, with approximately 87% found just once. Sequenced sample: blood. The origin of the receptors is a man aged 45-60 years in good health.

The rearrangement links TRBV7-3 to TRBJ2-1, with a weak D call TRBD2 (6 bases). The ends were cut back, 0 bases at V and 0 bases at J, with 12 bases in the middle. CDR1 and CDR2 (germline): SGHTA, FQGTGA. This CDR3 contains 17 residues. CDR3 amino acids: CASSLTGGLSSYNEQFF. CDR3 sequence (DNA): TGTGCCAGCAGCTTAACGGGGGGACTCAGCTCCTACAATGAGCAGTTCTTC.

V is TRBV6-2 or TRBV6-3 and J is TRBJ2-4; D is perhaps TRBD2 (6 bases). The CDR3 covers 15 residues. Deletions cut 5 bases from V and 0 bases from J, with 11 bases between. The germline CDR1 and CDR2 sequences are MNHEY and SVGEGT. CDR3 bases: TGTGCCAGCAGTGGACTACCTTTAGCCAAAAACATTCAGTACTTC. It yields the protein CASSGLPLAKNIQYF.

The chain carries TRBV5-4 and TRBJ1-2; D is unclear. The CDR3 has 16 residues. Germline values: CDR1 SGHNT, CDR2 YYREEE (reference sequence). The V end was cut by 4 bases, the J end by 1 base, with 17 bases between. The CDR3 region has the DNA TGTGCCAGCAGCCCCCGAATCCAACCGTTTAACTATGGCTACACCTTC. It yields the protein CASSPRIQPFNYGYTF. Complete variable domain (other parts from reference TRBV5-4 and TRBJ1-2): ETGVTQSPTHLIKTRGQQVTLRCSSQSGHNTVSWYQQALGQGPQFIFQYYREEENGRGNFPPRFSGLQFPNYSSELNVNALELDDSALYLCASSPRIQPFNYGYTFGSGTRLTVV.

V is TRBV12-5 and J is TRBJ2-1; 12 bases are a match to TRBD2. Trimming took 3 bases from V and 6 from J; bases not matched to a gene: 6. Germline V gene lookup returns CDR1 LGHNT and CDR2 FRNRAP. The CDR3 has 16 residues. The CDR3 DNA follows: TGTGCTAGTGGTTTTCGAGCTAGCGGGAGGGTCAATGAGCAGTTCTTC. It yields the protein CASGFRASGRVNEQFF. Full variable domain (remainder filled in from reference TRBV12-5 and TRBJ2-1): DARVTQTPRHKVTEMGQEVTMRCQPILGHNTVFWYRQTMMQGLELLAYFRNRAPLDDSGMPKDRFSAEMPDATLATLKIQPSEPRDSAVYFCASGFRASGRVNEQFFGPGTRLTVL.

The chain recombines TRBV27 with TRBJ2-7; the D gene is possibly TRBD1 (5 bases). Per germline, CDR1 MNHEY and CDR2 SMNVEV (reference sequence). CDR3 length equals 20 residues. V gave up 8 bases and J gave up 1 base, with 33 bases separating them. Here the CDR3 reads CASGSWPVMDNLSDSYEQYF. CDR3 in DNA: TGTGCCAGCGGCTCTTGGCCCGTAATGGACAACCTCAGTGATTCCTACGAGCAGTACTTC.

CDR3 DNA: TGCGCCAGCAGCCAAGAAGGGTTGGGGACAGGGCTAGGGAACGAGCAGTACTTC. Its protein product is CASSQEGLGTGLGNEQYF. The chain links TRBV4-3 to TRBJ2-7, with 9 bases matching TRBD1. CDR1 is LGHNA, CDR2 YSLEER, per germline. This CDR3 is built from 18 residues. The trim removed 0 bases at V and 5 bases at J, leaving 14 bases unmatched.

The J gene is TRBJ2-1, the V gene TRBV9; D is ambiguous. V was pared by 0 bases and J by 2 bases, with 6 bases between. Germline V gene lookup returns CDR1 SGDLS and CDR2 YYNGEE. The CDR3 has 14 residues. CDR3 sequence: CASSVAGTYNEQFF. CDR3 nucleotides: TGTGCCAGCAGCGTAGCAGGCACCTACAATGAGCAGTTCTTC.

The chain links TRBV6-5 to TRBJ1-3; no clear D gene. V shed 7 bases and J shed 0 bases, with 7 bases lying between them. Germline V gene lookup returns CDR1 MNHEY and CDR2 SVGAGI. The CDR3 consists of 13 residues. CDR3 protein: CASTDFSGNTIYF. CDR3 nucleotides: TGTGCCAGCACGGATTTCTCTGGAAACACCATATATTTT.

This rearrangement joins TRBV2 to TRBJ2-5; 8 bases are a match to TRBD2. Germline loops: CDR1 SNHLY, CDR2 FYNNEI. CDR3 size: 14 residues. The V segment lost 7 bases and the J segment 7 bases; nucleotides outside the gene matches: 11. CDR3 sequence (DNA): TGTGCCAGCACCTGGGGGCGGGGGGAGGGGACCCAGTACTTC. Translation: CASTWGRGEGTQYF.

The rearrangement links TRBV4-3 to TRBJ2-1, with 11 bases matching TRBD1. V lost 4 bases and J lost 5; bases outside the gene matches: 4. CDR1 and CDR2 from the germline V gene are LGHNA and YSLEER. This CDR3 spans 15 amino acids. The CDR3 region is CASSRGQGANNEQFF. The CDR3 nucleotides read TGCGCCAGCAGCCGAGGACAGGGGGCGAACAATGAGCAGTTCTTC.

The rearrangement links TRBV10-3 to TRBJ1-2; no definite D call. In germline, CDR1 is ENHRY, CDR2 SYGVKD. Trimming pared 10 bases from V and 8 bases from J, leaving 14 bases between. CDR3 length: 11 amino acids. The CDR3 is CATEPQGGYTF. As DNA, the CDR3 is TGTGCCACCGAACCTCAAGGCGGCTACACCTTC.

The chain employs TRBV29-1 and TRBJ2-5, with 9 bases lining up with TRBD1. Germline assignment: CDR1 SQVTM and CDR2 ANQGSEA. CDR3 length: 13 amino acids. The CDR3 DNA is TGCAGTAAGGGACAGGGTATCCGAGAGACCCAGTACTTC. Its translation is CSKGQGIRETQYF.

V and J are TRBV5-1 and TRBJ2-7; D perhaps matches TRBD1 (6 bases). This CDR3 is 13 amino acids long. V lost 0 bases, J lost 4 bases, and 8 bases lay in between. Germline-derived CDR1 and CDR2 are SGHRS and YFSETQ. The CDR3 DNA sequence: TGCGCCAGCAGCTTGGGAGGGGGATACGAGCAGTACTTC. This encodes CASSLGGGYEQYF.

V is TRBV4-3 and J is TRBJ2-7; 9 nucleotides match TRBD1. J lost 4 bases, V lost 4 bases, and 8 bases had no gene match. This CDR3 contains 15 residues. Germline V gene data show CDR1 as LGHNA and CDR2 as YSLEER. CDR3 loop: CASSRQWGQGYEQYF. The DNA of the CDR3 is TGCGCCAGCAGCCGCCAATGGGGACAGGGTTACGAGCAGTACTTC.

The rearrangement links TRBV7-2 to TRBJ2-2, with 8 bases that match TRBD1. The CDR3 is 15 residues long. J gave up 7 bases and V 2 bases, and 6 bases lay outside the gene matches. Looked up from germline, CDR1 is SGHTA and CDR2 is FQGNSA. CDR3 loop: CASSLRRGHSGELFF. CDR3 DNA: TGTGCCAGCAGCTTACGCAGGGGGCATAGCGGGGAGCTGTTTTTT.

This chain connects TRBV7-2 to TRBJ2-1, with D possibly being TRBD1 or TRBD2 (6 bases each). CDR3 length: 14 amino acids. Between the trimmed V and J ends, which lost 6 bases and 6 bases, there was a span of 15 bases. Germline CDR1 is SGHTA and CDR2 is FQGNSA. CDR3 protein: CASRFTGRRNEQFF. As DNA, the CDR3 is TGTGCCAGCAGGTTCACAGGGAGGCGCAATGAGCAGTTCTTC.

The chain has TRBV5-1 and TRBJ2-5, with 8 bases identical to TRBD2. The CDR3 runs to 14 residues. The ends lost 3 bases at V and 5 bases at J; junction bases unmatched: 6. Per the germline V gene, CDR1 is SGHRS and CDR2 is YFSETQ. CDR3 region: CASSSGGAGETQYF. For the CDR3, the DNA is TGCGCCAGCAGCTCCGGGGGGGCCGGCGAGACCCAGTACTTC.

The chain combines TRBV5-1 with TRBJ1-4; tentatively, D is TRBD1 (5 bases). CDR1 and CDR2 (germline): SGHRS, YFSETQ. The CDR3 is made up of 15 amino acids. Trimming removed 0 bases from V and 5 bases from J, with 11 bases in between. The DNA for the CDR3 is TGCGCCAGCAGCTTGGGGGTACAGGCAAATGAAAAACTGTTTTTT. It codes for CASSLGVQANEKLFF.

The gene calls are TRBV4-3 and TRBJ1-1, with 7 bases lining up with TRBD1. CDR3 size: 16 residues. The V gene's germline CDR1 is LGHNA and CDR2 YSLEER. The V gene end was trimmed by 0 bases and the J gene end by 3 bases; junction bases not matched to a gene: 7. The CDR3 region is CASSQEFSGGDTEAFF. The CDR3 DNA reads TGCGCCAGCAGCCAAGAGTTCTCAGGGGGGGACACTGAAGCTTTCTTT.

In this sample, this clone turned up once. CDR3 coding DNA: TGCAGCGTTGAAGATCCGTACGGGTATGGCTACACCTTC. Its protein product is CSVEDPYGYGYTF. J is TRBJ1-2 and V is TRBV29-1; D is uncertain. The V and J ends lost 0 bases and 5 bases respectively, with 10 bases between them. The CDR3 has 13 residues. Looked up from germline, CDR1 is SQVTM and CDR2 is ANQGSEA.

This chain uses TRBV5-1 with TRBJ2-1; 11 bases are a match to TRBD2. Germline V gene lookup returns CDR1 SGHRS and CDR2 YFSETQ. The CDR3 has 14 amino acids. V trimming: 4 bases; J trimming: 4 bases; junction bases outside the gene matches: 1. CDR3 sequence: CASSASGGYNEQFF. CDR3 in DNA: TGCGCCAGCAGCGCTAGCGGGGGGTACAATGAGCAGTTCTTC.

The chain joins TRBV5-4 to TRBJ2-4; D is perhaps TRBD2 (7 bases). The germline V gene encodes CDR1 SGHNT and CDR2 YYREEE (reference sequence). The CDR3 sequence is 14 residues long. V lost 4 bases, J lost 8 bases, and 16 bases lay in between. The CDR3 nucleotides read TGTGCCAGCAGCGCCCGACTAGCAGGGGACATTCAGTACTTC. This codes for CASSARLAGDIQYF.

The V gene is TRBV12-5, the J gene TRBJ2-7; TRBD1 or TRBD2 may be the D gene (6 bases each). The CDR3 has 14 residues. The germline V gene encodes CDR1 LGHNT and CDR2 FRNRAP. Deletions cut 1 base from V and 7 bases from J, with 14 bases between. The CDR3: CASGLADSRGEQYF. The CDR3 region has the DNA TGTGCTAGTGGTTTGGCGGACAGCCGGGGGGAGCAGTACTTC.

This clone turned up a few times. This chain links TRBV9 with TRBJ2-7; possibly TRBD2 for D (5 bases). The CDR3 is 13 amino acids. Germline V lookup: CDR1 SGDLS, CDR2 YYNGEE. V lost 0 bases, J lost 6 bases, and 10 bases lay in between. CDR3 sequence: CASSVVEGSEQYF. CDR3 DNA: TGTGCCAGCAGCGTAGTCGAGGGATCCGAGCAGTACTTC.

This clone appeared a few times. The rearrangement uses TRBV19 and TRBJ1-1, with D possibly TRBD1 on 5 matching bases. The V end lost 1 base, the J end lost 4 bases, and 10 bases lay between the germline ends. Per germline, CDR1 LNHDA and CDR2 SQIVND (reference sequence). There are 14 residues in the CDR3. The CDR3 coding sequence is TGTGCCAGTAGTATAGGAGGGGCCAGCACTGAAGCTTTCTTT. It specifies CASSIGGASTEAFF.

The chain recombines TRBV6-5 with TRBJ1-2; a possible D gene is TRBD1 (5 bases). Germline values: CDR1 MNHEY, CDR2 SVGAGI. The CDR3 has 14 residues. Trimming took off 7 bases at V and 1 base at J, with 13 bases between the two ends. The CDR3 sequence: CASTLGGINYGYTF. The CDR3 nucleotides are TGTGCCAGCACTCTGGGGGGGATTAACTATGGCTACACCTTC.